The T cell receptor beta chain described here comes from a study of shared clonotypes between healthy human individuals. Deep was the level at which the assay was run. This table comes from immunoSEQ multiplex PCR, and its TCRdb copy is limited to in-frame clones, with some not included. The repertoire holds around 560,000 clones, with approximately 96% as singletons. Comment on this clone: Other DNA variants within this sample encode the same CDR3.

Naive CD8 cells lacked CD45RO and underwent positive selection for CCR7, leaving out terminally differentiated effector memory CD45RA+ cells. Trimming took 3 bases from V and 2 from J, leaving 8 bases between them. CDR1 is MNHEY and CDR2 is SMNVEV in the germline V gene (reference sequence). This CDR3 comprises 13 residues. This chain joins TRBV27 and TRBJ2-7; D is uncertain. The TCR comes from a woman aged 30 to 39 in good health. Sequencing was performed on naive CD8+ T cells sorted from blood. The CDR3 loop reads CASSLGPTYEQYF. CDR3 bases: TGTGCCAGCAGTTTGGGCCCTACCTACGAGCAGTACTTC.